A single sample gave rise to the 30 T cell receptor beta chains below, sequenced in a study of cytomegalovirus exposure and HLA in healthy donors. PCR was performed using 60 Vbeta and 13 Jbeta primers. Profiled with immunoSEQ multiplex PCR; TCRdb holds only in-frame clones, not every one. In all, the sample yields approximately 45,000 clones. Sequencing was carried out using PBMCs. The receptors here all came from a male donor in good health and CMV-seronegative.

This chain uses TRBV18 with TRBJ1-1; D gene unclear. This CDR3 is built from 12 residues. Per the germline V gene, CDR1 is KGHSH and CDR2 is LQKENI. The V and J ends lost 3 bases and 9 bases respectively, with 11 bases between them. In nucleotides, the CDR3 is TGTGCCAGCTCACCGGGTCGGGAGAAAGCTTTCTTT. Amino acids: CASSPGREKAFF.

The chain uses TRBV5-5 and TRBJ1-3; D is perhaps TRBD1 (6 bases). The V gene's germline CDR1 is SGHKS and CDR2 YYEKEE (reference sequence). This CDR3 comprises 15 residues. Trimming left V 3 bases short and J 2 bases short, with 12 bases between. The CDR3 loop is CASSWQGTTGNTIYF. The DNA of the CDR3 is TGTGCCAGCAGCTGGCAGGGGACGACTGGAAACACCATATATTTT.

As regards this clone: One end of the junction does not line up with germline, which may come from a read error. Other DNA sequences in this specimen translate into the identical CDR3. The chain employs TRBV20-1 and TRBJ2-1; maybe TRBD2 (6 bases). Germline V lookup: CDR1 DFQATT, CDR2 SNEGSKA (reference sequence). This CDR3 spans 11 amino acids. CDR3 in DNA: TGTAGTGCTAAAGGAGGGAATGAGCAGTTCTTC. Protein product: CSAKGGNEQFF.

J is TRBJ2-7 and V is TRBV5-5; maybe TRBD1 (6 bases). This CDR3 contains 12 residues. CDR1 SGHKS and CDR2 YYEKEE come from the germline V gene (reference sequence). V lost 4 bases to trimming and J lost 2 bases, with 7 bases between them. Written as DNA, the CDR3 is TGTGCCAGCAGCAGGGGGACCTACGAGCAGTACTTC. It translates to CASSRGTYEQYF.

CDR3: CASSLEIGAYETLYEQYF. The CDR3 DNA reads as TGCGCCAGCAGCCTCGAGATAGGAGCCTACGAGACGCTTTACGAGCAGTACTTC. The rearrangement joins TRBV4-3 to TRBJ2-7; D not certain. This CDR3 has 18 residues. Trimming removed 4 bases at V and 4 bases at J, with 26 bases between. Germline assignment: CDR1 LGHNA and CDR2 YSLEER.

The chain uses TRBV28 and TRBJ2-3; D call uncertain. Germline V gene sequence: CDR1 MDHEN, CDR2 SYDVKM. V was pared by 5 bases and J by 5 bases, with 5 bases between. This CDR3 spans 11 amino acids. The CDR3 coding sequence is TGTGCCAGCAGTCTCGTAGATACGCAGTATTTT. Translated: CASSLVDTQYF.

CDR3 sequence reads: CASSLFSGLAKNIQYF. CDR3 bases: TGTGCCAGCAGCTTGTTTAGCGGACTAGCCAAAAACATTCAGTACTTC. The rearrangement links TRBV5-4 to TRBJ2-4; a possible D gene is TRBD2 (6 bases). The V end was cut by 1 base, the J end by 0 bases, with 11 bases between. Per the germline V gene, CDR1 is SGHNT and CDR2 is YYREEE (reference sequence). CDR3 length: 16 amino acids.

The rearrangement links TRBV29-1 to TRBJ2-1; the match to TRBD2 covers 10 bases. The CDR3 is made up of 15 amino acids. Unmatched junction bases numbered 4, after V lost 1 base and J lost 4 bases. Germline V gene lookup returns CDR1 SQVTM and CDR2 ANQGSEA. CDR3 sequence reads: CSVEGRTSGYNEQFF. The DNA of the CDR3 is TGCAGCGTTGAAGGCCGGACTAGCGGATACAATGAGCAGTTCTTC.

The chain is built from TRBV11-3 and TRBJ1-1, with D possibly TRBD1 on 5 matching bases. Trimming removed 5 bases at V and 7 bases at J, with 11 bases between. The CDR3 has 12 residues. Germline V gives CDR1 SGHNT, CDR2 YENEEA. The CDR3 protein is CASSAGGFEAFF. The CDR3 DNA sequence: TGTGCCAGCAGCGCCGGGGGGTTTGAAGCTTTCTTT. The whole variable domain, remainder taken from reference TRBV11-3 and TRBJ1-1, is EAGVVQSPRYKIIEKKQPVAFWCNPISGHNTLYWYLQNLGQGPELLIRYENEEAVDDSQLPKDRFSAERLKGVDSTLKIQPAELGDSAVYLCASSAGGFEAFFGQGTRLTVV.

The chain's CDR3 is CASRREAGNTEAFF. The CDR3 bases are TGTGCCAGCAGACGCGAGGCGGGTAACACTGAAGCTTTCTTT. The chain recombines TRBV7-2 with TRBJ1-1; D not certain. This CDR3 comprises 14 residues. Trimming stripped 6 bases from V and 2 bases from J, with 13 bases between. The germline V gene has CDR1 SGHTA and CDR2 FQGNSA.

The gene calls are TRBV18 and TRBJ1-1; 7 bases match TRBD1. Germline loops: CDR1 KGHSH, CDR2 LQKENI. The CDR3 covers 13 residues. V lost 6 bases to trimming and J lost 8 bases; unmatched junction nucleotides: 9. This CDR3 is CASSSSQGSEAFF. CDR3 nucleotides: TGTGCCAGCTCCTCTTCACAGGGGTCCGAAGCTTTCTTT.

The chain combines TRBV5-1 with TRBJ2-7; D might be TRBD2 (5 bases). V lost 0 bases and J 4 bases, leaving 20 bases between the germline ends. The V gene's germline CDR1 is SGHRS and CDR2 YFSETQ. This CDR3 has 17 amino acids. CDR3 residues: CASSLGQPLGGLYEQYF. The CDR3, as DNA: TGCGCCAGCAGCTTGGGTCAGCCCCTTGGCGGACTTTACGAGCAGTACTTC.

The V call is TRBV25-1, the J call TRBJ2-7, with 7 bases aligning to TRBD2. J was trimmed by 4 bases and V by 2 bases; bases with no gene match: 5. CDR1 is MGHDK and CDR2 is SYGVNS in the germline V gene. The CDR3 runs to 14 residues. CDR3 bases: TGTGCCAGCAGTGAAGGGGGGGACTGGTACGAGCAGTACTTC. This sequence encodes CASSEGGDWYEQYF.

The CDR3 reads CASSPGAAAGNTIYF. Written as DNA, the CDR3 is TGTGCCAGCTCACCAGGGGCGGCGGCAGGAAACACCATATATTTT. The chain links TRBV18 to TRBJ1-3; D perhaps matches TRBD1 (5 bases). This CDR3 comprises 15 residues. CDR1 is KGHSH, CDR2 LQKENI, per germline. V shed 2 bases and J shed 4 bases, with 12 bases lying between them.

The rearrangement uses TRBV6-5 and TRBJ2-7; 12 bases map to TRBD2. CDR3 size: 15 residues. The germline gives CDR1 MNHEY, CDR2 SVGAGI. Germline trimming cut 3 bases from V and 5 bases from J; bases unmatched to any gene: 5. This chain's CDR3 is CASSYSSGRAHEQYF. Written as DNA, the CDR3 is TGTGCCAGCAGTTATTCTAGCGGGAGGGCCCACGAGCAGTACTTC.

The rearrangement joins TRBV27 to TRBJ2-4; TRBD1 might be the D (8 bases). V was pared by 7 bases and J by 6 bases, with 16 bases between. This CDR3 contains 14 residues. Germline V gene data show CDR1 as MNHEY and CDR2 as SMNVEV (reference sequence). CDR3 in DNA: TGTGCCAGCAACCCAGGGGGCGGGGGAAACATTCAGTACTTC. Translation: CASNPGGGGNIQYF.

The chain combines TRBV25-1 with TRBJ2-4; D might be TRBD2 (5 bases). The ends were cut back, 1 base at V and 3 bases at J, with 13 bases in the middle. The CDR3 spans 16 residues. CDR1 is MGHDK and CDR2 is SYGVNS in the germline V gene. The CDR3 DNA reads TGTGCCAGCAGTGAATTTACGGGGTGGGACAAAAACATTCAGTACTTC. Residues: CASSEFTGWDKNIQYF.

The rearrangement uses TRBV25-1 and TRBJ2-5; D is perhaps TRBD2 (7 bases). The J call is doubtful: the DNA matches TRBJ2-7 better. CDR1 is MGHDK and CDR2 is SYGVNS in the germline V gene. This CDR3 is 16 amino acids long. CDR3 residues: CASSEASGGQNYEQYF. Here the CDR3 DNA reads TGTGCCAGCAGTGAAGCCTCGGGGGGACAAAACTACGAGCAGTACTTC.

For the CDR3, the DNA is TGTGCCAGCAGGTCTAGCGGGAGGGGGACCTACAATGAGCAGTTCTTC. This codes for CASRSSGRGTYNEQFF. The chain combines TRBV13 with TRBJ2-1; 12 nucleotides align to TRBD2. The CDR3 sequence is 16 residues long. V shed 6 bases, J shed 2 bases, and the junction held 5 bases outside the gene matches. The germline CDR1 and CDR2 sequences are PRHDT and FYEKMQ (reference sequence).

The chain carries TRBV6-1 and TRBJ1-2; unclear D gene. Germline V gives CDR1 MNHNS, CDR2 SASEGT. Trimming left V 5 bases short and J 12 bases short, with 16 bases between. This CDR3 has 12 residues. In DNA form, the CDR3 reads TGTGCCAGCAGTCCTACCGGATCCGGGGACACCTTC. It encodes CASSPTGSGDTF.

The V gene is TRBV15, the J gene TRBJ1-2, with TRBD1 matching 7 bases. Germline trimming cut 5 bases from V and 7 bases from J; bases unmatched to any gene: 13. Germline CDR1 reads LNHNV; CDR2 reads YYDKDF (reference sequence). The CDR3 is 15 amino acids. The CDR3 loop reads CATSRLTGSSGGYTF. The CDR3 DNA sequence: TGTGCCACCAGCCGTCTGACAGGGTCCTCTGGTGGCTACACCTTC.

This chain connects TRBV5-4 to TRBJ1-4; perhaps TRBD1 as D (6 bases). Germline assignment: CDR1 SGHNT and CDR2 YYREEE (reference sequence). The V end lost 4 bases, the J end lost 11 bases, and 15 bases lay between the germline ends. The CDR3 runs 13 residues. The CDR3 nucleotides are TGTGCCAGCAGCCGGGACACCGGGGAGAAACTGTTTTTT. Translated: CASSRDTGEKLFF.

This sequence joins TRBV6-6 and TRBJ2-1; 12 bases fit TRBD2. The CDR3 spans 15 residues. V lost 2 bases and J lost 5; bases outside the gene matches: 1. CDR1 is MNHNY, CDR2 SVGAGI, per germline (reference sequence). Here the CDR3 DNA reads TGTGCCAGCAGTTACCTAGCGGGAGGGAACAATGAGCAGTTCTTC. The encoded protein is CASSYLAGGNNEQFF.

The rearrangement links TRBV11-3 to TRBJ2-1; the match to TRBD2 covers 12 bases. In germline, CDR1 is SGHNT, CDR2 YENEEA. Trimming cost V 5 bases and J 8 bases; bases outside gene matches: 7. CDR3 length equals 15 residues. The CDR3 DNA reads TGTGCCAGCAGCACGACTAGCGGGAGCTTCGATGAGCAGTTCTTC. It translates to CASSTTSGSFDEQFF.

The V call is TRBV7-9, the J call TRBJ2-7; weak D call: TRBD1 (7 bases). Trimming shortened V by 5 bases and J by 4 bases, and 15 bases separated the two germline ends. CDR1 SEHNR and CDR2 FQNEAQ come from the germline V gene (reference sequence). The CDR3 spans 14 residues. CDR3 sequence: CASSPRDSKYEQYF. The CDR3 bases are TGTGCCAGCAGCCCGCGGGACAGCAAATACGAGCAGTACTTC.

The J gene is TRBJ2-2, the V gene TRBV18; the match to TRBD2 covers 15 bases. The germline gives CDR1 KGHSH, CDR2 LQKENI. This CDR3 region has 18 residues. J was trimmed by 5 bases and V by 0 bases; bases with no gene match: 4. CDR3 region: CASSPPGLAGGPTGELFF. The CDR3 DNA sequence: TGTGCCAGCTCACCACCCGGACTAGCGGGAGGGCCTACCGGGGAGCTGTTTTTT.

The rearrangement uses TRBV6-5 and TRBJ1-2; perhaps TRBD1 as D (5 bases). Between the trimmed V and J ends, which lost 6 bases and 5 bases, there was a span of 13 bases. This CDR3 is built from 13 residues. CDR1 is MNHEY, CDR2 SVGAGI, per germline. The CDR3 protein is CASRSTGLYGYTF. As DNA, the CDR3 is TGTGCCAGCAGGTCTACAGGTTTATATGGCTACACCTTC.

The chain couples TRBV7-6 to TRBJ2-7; TRBD2 is a possible D gene (6 bases). Germline-derived CDR1 and CDR2 are SGHVS and FNYEAQ. The CDR3 runs to 15 residues. V was cut by 0 bases and J by 6 bases, with 15 bases left in between. Here the CDR3 reads CASSLAAGPPVEQYF. The CDR3 nucleotides read TGTGCCAGCAGCTTAGCCGCGGGGCCCCCAGTCGAGCAGTACTTC.

The chain joins TRBV11-2 to TRBJ1-1; D possibly corresponds to TRBD1 (5 bases). V dropped 5 bases and J dropped 4 bases, with 8 bases sitting between them. This CDR3 region has 12 residues. Germline CDR1 is SGHAT and CDR2 is FQNNGV. CDR3: CASSGGGTEAFF. The CDR3 nucleotides are TGTGCCAGCAGCGGGGGAGGCACTGAAGCTTTCTTT.

The chain recombines TRBV14 with TRBJ2-7; 9 bases agree with TRBD1. The CDR3 runs 14 residues. V lost 6 bases to trimming and J lost 2 bases; unmatched junction nucleotides: 5. The V gene's germline CDR1 is SGHDN and CDR2 FVKESK. This CDR3 is CASRIGTGTYEQYF. CDR3 DNA: TGTGCCAGCAGGATTGGGACAGGGACCTACGAGCAGTACTTC.